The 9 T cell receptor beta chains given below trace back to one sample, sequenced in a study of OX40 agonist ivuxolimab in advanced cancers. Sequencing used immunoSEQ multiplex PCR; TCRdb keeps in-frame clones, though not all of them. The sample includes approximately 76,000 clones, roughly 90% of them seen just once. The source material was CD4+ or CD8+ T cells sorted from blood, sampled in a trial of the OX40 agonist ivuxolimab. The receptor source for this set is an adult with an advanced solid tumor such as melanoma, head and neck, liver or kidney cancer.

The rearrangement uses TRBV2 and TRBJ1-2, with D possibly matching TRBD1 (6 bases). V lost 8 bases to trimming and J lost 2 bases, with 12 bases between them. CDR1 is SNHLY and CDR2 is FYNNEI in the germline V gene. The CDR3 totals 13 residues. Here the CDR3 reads CASLDGQNYGYTF. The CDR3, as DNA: TGTGCCAGCTTGGACGGACAGAACTATGGCTACACCTTC.

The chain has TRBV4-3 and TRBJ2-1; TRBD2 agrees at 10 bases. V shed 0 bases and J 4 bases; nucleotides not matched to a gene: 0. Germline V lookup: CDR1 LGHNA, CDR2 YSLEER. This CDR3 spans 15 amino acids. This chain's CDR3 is CASSQDSGGYNEQFF. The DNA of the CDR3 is TGCGCCAGCAGCCAAGATAGCGGGGGGTACAATGAGCAGTTCTTC.

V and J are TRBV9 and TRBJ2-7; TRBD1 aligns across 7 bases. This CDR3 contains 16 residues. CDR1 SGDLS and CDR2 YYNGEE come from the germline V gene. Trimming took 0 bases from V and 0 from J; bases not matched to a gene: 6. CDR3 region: CASSVGDSPISYEQYF. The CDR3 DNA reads TGTGCCAGCAGCGTAGGGGACAGTCCAATCTCCTACGAGCAGTACTTC.

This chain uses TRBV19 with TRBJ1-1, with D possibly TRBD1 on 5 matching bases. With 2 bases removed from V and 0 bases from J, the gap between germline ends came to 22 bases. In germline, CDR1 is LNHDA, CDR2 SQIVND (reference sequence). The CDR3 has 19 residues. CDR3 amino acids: CASSIPHPGRRIMNTEAFF. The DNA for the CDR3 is TGTGCCAGTAGTATACCCCACCCGGGACGGAGAATCATGAACACTGAAGCTTTCTTT. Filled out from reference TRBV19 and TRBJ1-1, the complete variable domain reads DGGITQSPKYLFRKEGQNVTLSCEQNLNHDAMYWYRQDPGQGLRLIYYSQIVNDFQKGDIAEGYSVSREKKESFPLTVTSAQKNPTAFYLCASSIPHPGRRIMNTEAFFGQGTRLTVV.

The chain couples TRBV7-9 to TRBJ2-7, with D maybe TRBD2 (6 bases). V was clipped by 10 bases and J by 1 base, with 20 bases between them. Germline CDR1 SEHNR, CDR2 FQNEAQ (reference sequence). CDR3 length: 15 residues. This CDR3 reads CATGGAGKGSYEQYF. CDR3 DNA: TGTGCCACCGGCGGGGCAGGTAAAGGATCCTACGAGCAGTACTTC.

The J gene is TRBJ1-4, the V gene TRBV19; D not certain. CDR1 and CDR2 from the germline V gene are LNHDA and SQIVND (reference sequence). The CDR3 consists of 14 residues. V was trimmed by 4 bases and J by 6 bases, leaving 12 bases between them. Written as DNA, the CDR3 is TGTGCCAGTAGTAGGACGGGAGGTCATGAAAAACTGTTTTTT. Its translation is CASSRTGGHEKLFF.

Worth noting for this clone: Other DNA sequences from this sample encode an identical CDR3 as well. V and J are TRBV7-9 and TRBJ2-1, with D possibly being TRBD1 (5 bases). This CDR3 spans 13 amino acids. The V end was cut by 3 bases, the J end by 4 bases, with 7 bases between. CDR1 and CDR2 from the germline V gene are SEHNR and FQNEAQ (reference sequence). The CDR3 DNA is TGTGCCAGCAGCTTGGGGCTGTACAATGAGCAGTTCTTC. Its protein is CASSLGLYNEQFF.

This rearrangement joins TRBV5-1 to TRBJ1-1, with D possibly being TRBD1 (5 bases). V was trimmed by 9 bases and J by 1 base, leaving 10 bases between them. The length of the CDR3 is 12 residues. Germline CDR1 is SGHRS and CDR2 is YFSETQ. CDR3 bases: TGCGCCACCGACAGAGGGAACACTGAAGCTTTCTTT. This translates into CATDRGNTEAFF.

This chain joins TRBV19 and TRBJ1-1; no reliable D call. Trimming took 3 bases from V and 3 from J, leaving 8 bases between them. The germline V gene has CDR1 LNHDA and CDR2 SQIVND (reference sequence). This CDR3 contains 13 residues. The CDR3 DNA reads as TGTGCCAGTAGTATGGGCGGTTACACTGAAGCTTTCTTT. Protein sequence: CASSMGGYTEAFF. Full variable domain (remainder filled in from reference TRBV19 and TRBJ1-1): DGGITQSPKYLFRKEGQNVTLSCEQNLNHDAMYWYRQDPGQGLRLIYYSQIVNDFQKGDIAEGYSVSREKKESFPLTVTSAQKNPTAFYLCASSMGGYTEAFFGQGTRLTVV.